This passage covers 19 T cell receptor beta chains from one sample sequenced in a study of T cells in Graves' hyperthyroidism and ophthalmopathy. What was amplified from RNA transcripts were TCR beta CDR3 regions. Carried out on the TCR CDR3, a first-round RT-PCR used the HTBI primer set. A single record per CDR3 protein comes from TCRdb applying MiXCR to the multiplex PCR reads. The sample carries roughly 640,000 distinct CDR3 sequences, approximately 15% recorded once. Sequencing was carried out using blood. The receptors come from a woman aged 40 to 50 with Graves' ophthalmopathy.

A few counts support this clonotype. This chain links TRBV19 with TRBJ1-1; 9 nucleotides align to TRBD1. This CDR3 spans 17 amino acids. J was trimmed by 1 base and V by 6 bases; bases with no gene match: 12. Germline V gene sequence: CDR1 LNHDA, CDR2 SQIVND (reference sequence). CDR3 sequence reads: CASRSPLGQGRNTEAFF. CDR3 coding DNA: TGTGCCAGTAGAAGCCCTTTAGGACAGGGGAGGAACACTGAAGCTTTCTTT.

This clonotype was counted a single time. Just one base apart from a much larger clone, this may be a read error. The V and J genes are TRBV29-1 and TRBJ2-2; 7 bases are a match to TRBD2. There are 15 residues in the CDR3. The germline CDR1 and CDR2 sequences are SQVTM and ANQGSEA. The V gene end was trimmed by 4 bases and the J gene end by 3 bases; junction bases not matched to a gene: 8. The CDR3 loop reads CSVAIGGRDTGELFF. CDR3 sequence (DNA): TGCAGCGTTGCTATTGGCGGGAGAGACACCGGGGAGCTGTTTTTT.

The sample holds many counts of this clonotype. This chain uses TRBV5-1 with TRBJ2-4, with D maybe TRBD1 (5 bases). Trimming took 2 bases from V and 6 from J, leaving 18 bases between them. Germline CDR1 reads SGHRS; CDR2 reads YFSETQ. This CDR3 region has 16 residues. In nucleotides, the CDR3 is TGCGCCAGCAGCTTTATTGATAGGGGCAGGAGAAACATTCAGTACTTC. Protein: CASSFIDRGRRNIQYF.

This clonotype showed up many times. In DNA form, the CDR3 reads TGTGCCAGCAGCTTAACGGGCGGAGCACTCACAGATACGCAGTATTTT. Encoded protein: CASSLTGGALTDTQYF. The J gene is TRBJ2-3, the V gene TRBV11-2, with unresolved D. Germline V gene sequence: CDR1 SGHAT, CDR2 FQNNGV. The CDR3 loop spans 16 amino acids. The germline V and J ends were trimmed by 2 bases and 2 bases, with 14 bases remaining between them.

At least ten counts were recorded for this clonotype. V gene TRBV30 combines with J gene TRBJ1-2; 8 bases fit TRBD1. The V segment lost 5 bases and the J segment 4 bases; nucleotides outside the gene matches: 9. CDR1 is GTSNPN and CDR2 is SVGIG in the germline V gene (reference sequence). There are 14 residues in the CDR3. CDR3 coding DNA: TGTGCCTGGGGCCCTTGGACAGGGAGCTATGGCTACACCTTC. This encodes CAWGPWTGSYGYTF.

This clonotype was seen at least ten times. The genes are TRBV3-1 and TRBJ2-1; the match to TRBD2 covers 7 bases. The CDR3 covers 15 residues. The germline V gene has CDR1 LGHDT and CDR2 YNNKEL (reference sequence). Trimming cost V 0 bases and J 8 bases; bases outside gene matches: 7. Here the CDR3 DNA reads TGTGCCAGCAGCCAAGAACTAGCGTATGGCGATGAGCAGTTCTTC. Amino acids: CASSQELAYGDEQFF.

V gene TRBV5-4 combines with J gene TRBJ1-6; D unclear. The V end was cut by 5 bases, the J end by 9 bases, with 12 bases between. This CDR3 has 13 amino acids. From germline, CDR1 is SGHNT and CDR2 YYREEE (reference sequence). The CDR3 DNA reads TGTGCCAGCAGACAAGGGCGGGGTTCACCCCTCCACTTT. Its translation is CASRQGRGSPLHF.

This clonotype was seen many times. J is TRBJ2-6 and V is TRBV2; no firm D call. The germline V gene has CDR1 SNHLY and CDR2 FYNNEI. The V end lost 4 bases, the J end lost 4 bases, and 11 bases lay between the germline ends. This CDR3 is built from 15 residues. CDR3 in amino acids: CASSVSRAGANVLTF. CDR3 DNA: TGTGCCAGCAGTGTGTCCCGGGCGGGGGCCAACGTCCTGACTTTC.

The chain recombines TRBV14 with TRBJ2-1, with TRBD1 as a possible D gene (5 bases). Germline V CDR1 and CDR2: SGHDN, FVKESK. This CDR3 is 16 amino acids long. V gave up 0 bases and J gave up 3 bases, with 12 bases separating them. CDR3 loop: CASSQDFRASYNEQFF. CDR3 bases: TGTGCCAGCAGCCAAGATTTCAGGGCCAGCTACAATGAGCAGTTCTTC.

This clonotype was counted ten times or more. The rearrangement uses TRBV2 and TRBJ2-7; no firm D call. Germline assignment: CDR1 SNHLY and CDR2 FYNNEI. This CDR3 has 11 amino acids. Trimming cost V 5 bases and J 0 bases, with 2 bases left between them. CDR3: CASSPSYEQYF. The DNA of the CDR3 is TGTGCCAGCAGTCCCTCCTACGAGCAGTACTTC. Complete variable domain (other parts from reference TRBV2 and TRBJ2-7): EPEVTQTPSHQVTQMGQEVILRCVPISNHLYFYWYRQILGQKVEFLVSFYNNEISEKSEIFDDQFSVERPDGSNFTLKIRSTKLEDSAMYFCASSPSYEQYFGPGTRLTVT.

In its sample, this clonotype was seen many times. The V call is TRBV5-1, the J call TRBJ2-3; the D call may be TRBD1 or TRBD2 (7 bases each). V lost 3 bases, J lost 6 bases, and 17 bases lay in between. Germline V CDR1 and CDR2: SGHRS, YFSETQ. CDR3 size: 15 residues. For the CDR3, the DNA is TGCGCCAGCAGCTCCTTAGGCAGGGGGGGTGATACGCAGTATTTT. This encodes CASSSLGRGGDTQYF.

The chain couples TRBV28 to TRBJ1-2, with D possibly TRBD1 on 5 matching bases. Trimming cost V 5 bases and J 4 bases, with 14 bases left between them. The CDR3 contains 14 residues. Per germline, CDR1 MDHEN and CDR2 SYDVKM. The CDR3 reads CASSPRRTPYGYTF. The DNA for the CDR3 is TGTGCCAGCAGTCCCCGTAGGACACCCTATGGCTACACCTTC.

This chain connects TRBV5-1 to TRBJ2-7; TRBD2 agrees at 8 bases. The V gene's germline CDR1 is SGHRS and CDR2 YFSETQ. The CDR3 is made up of 14 amino acids. V trimming: 7 bases; J trimming: 0 bases; junction bases outside the gene matches: 6. CDR3 DNA sequence: TGCGCCAGCGCTTTTGCGGGAGGCTCCTACGAGCAGTACTTC. Its protein is CASAFAGGSYEQYF.

This clonotype appeared many times. The chain recombines TRBV18 with TRBJ2-5; 8 bases are shared with TRBD2. Germline V lookup: CDR1 KGHSH, CDR2 LQKENI. J lost 5 bases, V lost 5 bases, and 13 bases had no gene match. This CDR3 is 16 amino acids long. The CDR3 nucleotides read TGTGCCAGCTCAAAAACCGGGGGGGCCGATATGGAGACCCAGTACTTC. Translated, it gives CASSKTGGADMETQYF.

The chain is built from TRBV19 and TRBJ2-2, with 11 bases identical to TRBD2. Germline CDR1 LNHDA, CDR2 SQIVND (reference sequence). The CDR3 consists of 19 residues. J lost 0 bases, V lost 2 bases, and 8 bases had no gene match. The DNA of the CDR3 is TGTGCCAGTAGTATAATCGCTAGCGGGGGGTACGCGAACACCGGGGAGCTGTTTTTT. Protein product: CASSIIASGGYANTGELFF.

This clonotype was found a few times. The chain combines TRBV6-1 with TRBJ1-2; unclear D gene. With 6 bases removed from V and 3 bases from J, the gap between germline ends came to 11 bases. CDR1 is MNHNS and CDR2 is SASEGT in the germline V gene. The CDR3 totals 13 residues. The CDR3 DNA follows: TGTGCCAGCAGCCCGACAATTTACTATGGCTACACCTTC. It codes for CASSPTIYYGYTF.

This clonotype was counted ten times or more. The chain uses TRBV30 and TRBJ2-5, with D maybe TRBD2 (5 bases). The V and J ends lost 1 base and 0 bases respectively, with 15 bases between them. This CDR3 has 16 amino acids. CDR1 is GTSNPN and CDR2 is SVGIG in the germline V gene (reference sequence). In nucleotides, the CDR3 is TGTGCCTGGAGTGCCTACGGACTCCCGGACCAAGAGACCCAGTACTTC. Amino acids: CAWSAYGLPDQETQYF.

This clonotype showed up many times. V usage is TRBV3-1 and J usage is TRBJ2-2; TRBD2 matches 12 bases. The V gene end was trimmed by 4 bases and the J gene end by 6 bases; junction bases not matched to a gene: 9. Germline CDR1 LGHDT, CDR2 YNNKEL (reference sequence). The CDR3 is 17 residues long. CDR3 sequence (DNA): TGTGCCAGCAGCCCTGGACTAGCGGGGCTGGGCCCCGGGGAGCTGTTTTTT. Amino acid sequence: CASSPGLAGLGPGELFF.

This clonotype was counted between two and nine times. The genes are TRBV18 and TRBJ2-3, with 11 bases fitting TRBD2. Germline V gene lookup returns CDR1 KGHSH and CDR2 LQKENI. The CDR3 is 17 residues long. The V segment lost 3 bases and the J segment 8 bases; nucleotides outside the gene matches: 13. The CDR3 spells CASSPSKLAGAEGTQYF. The CDR3 coding sequence is TGTGCCAGCTCACCGTCGAAACTAGCGGGAGCCGAAGGTACGCAGTATTTT.